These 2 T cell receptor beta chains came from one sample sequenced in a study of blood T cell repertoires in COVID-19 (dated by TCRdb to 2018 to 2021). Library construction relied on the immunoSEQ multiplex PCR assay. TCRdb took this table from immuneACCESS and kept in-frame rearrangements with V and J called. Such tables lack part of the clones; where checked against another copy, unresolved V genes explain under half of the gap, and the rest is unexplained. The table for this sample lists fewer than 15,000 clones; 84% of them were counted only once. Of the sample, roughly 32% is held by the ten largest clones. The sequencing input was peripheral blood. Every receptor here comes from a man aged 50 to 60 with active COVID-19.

The CDR3 DNA sequence: TGTGCCGCCAACGGGTATATCTACGAGCAGTACTTC. Translation gives CAANGYIYEQYF. The chain carries TRBV6-4 and TRBJ2-7; the D is unclear. V lost 11 bases and J lost 3, with 14 bases in between. The CDR3 contains 12 residues. Germline loops: CDR1 MRHNA, CDR2 SNTAGT.

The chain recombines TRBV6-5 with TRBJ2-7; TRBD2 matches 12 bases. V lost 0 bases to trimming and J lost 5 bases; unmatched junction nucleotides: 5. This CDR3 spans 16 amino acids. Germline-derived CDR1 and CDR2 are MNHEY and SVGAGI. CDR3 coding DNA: TGTGCCAGCAGTTACTCGTGGACTAGCGGGAAGGACGAGCAGTACTTC. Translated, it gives CASSYSWTSGKDEQYF.